This T cell receptor beta chain was sequenced for a study of T cell repertoires in cytomegalovirus infection. The wider study: Recently identified HLA-C-restricted CMV epitopes and well-studied HLA-B-restricted CMV epitopes were used by the study. Points from the study as a whole: Cumulative frequency of public TCR beta families picked out carriers of CMV plus the relevant HLA. CMV-specific TCR beta clonotypes restricted by HLA-C dominated the ex vivo response.

The CDR3 has 17 amino acids. Germline values: CDR1 SGDLS, CDR2 YYNGEE. Unmatched junction bases numbered 7, after V lost 3 bases and J lost 4 bases. MiXCR, applied by TCRdb to the reads, yields one record per CDR3 protein. The sample shows approximately 280,000 distinct CDR3 sequences, less than 25% of them seen only once. This clonotype was seen only a few times. Its antigen is currently unknown. The TCR originated in a human donor in good health (CMV status not recorded). Some clones in this sample may be carry-over from other donors' samples. The specimen comprised cultured PBMCs, sampled from culture after CMV antigen stimulation. The V gene is TRBV9, the J gene TRBJ2-2, with 12 bases fitting TRBD2. The CDR3 bases are TGTGCCAGCAGCGCGACTAGCGGGAGTGTGGCCACCGGGGAGCTGTTTTTT. As protein: CASSATSGSVATGELFF.